This T cell receptor (beta chain) was documented in a study of T cell responses to AZD1222 COVID-19 vaccine. Study-wide context: The study pooled second doses at about 4 or about 12 weeks.

V was clipped by 5 bases and J by 7 bases; unmatched bases: 9. Germline assignment: CDR1 MNHEY and CDR2 SVGEGT. This CDR3 region has 15 residues. The assay was immunoSEQ multiplex PCR, and TCRdb's table has in-frame clones only and misses some. The sample has roughly 120,000 clones; roughly 90% are singletons. The chain carries TRBV6-2 or TRBV6-3 and TRBJ2-1; 9 bases match TRBD1. The sequencing used peripheral blood, collected on day 0 of AZD1222 vaccination. This receptor was identified in an adult in good health. DNA for the CDR3: TGTGCCAGCAGTCTCACAGGGGGCCCAGGTAATGAGCAGTTCTTC. Translated, it gives CASSLTGGPGNEQFF.